The sequence of this T cell receptor beta chain was determined in a study of blood T cell repertoires in COVID-19. What the recovered Cohort 3 donors had was two negative PCRs, clearance, or symptom resolution. This CDR3 comprises 14 residues. Trimming removed 3 bases from V and 4 bases from J; junction bases left unmatched: 2. Per the germline V gene, CDR1 is MNHEY and CDR2 is SVGAGI. Assay: immunoSEQ multiplex PCR; the TCRdb copy retains only in-frame clones and omits some. Altogether approximately 300,000 clones are present, around 87% being singletons, with the ten largest covering 5.3%. Source material: PBMCs or T cells enriched from blood (not recorded which). The TCR sequence derives from a woman in her twenties or thirties who had recovered from COVID-19. The V gene is TRBV6-5, the J gene TRBJ2-2; 7 nucleotides line up with TRBD2. The DNA of the CDR3 is TGTGCCAGCAGTTATGGGACTACCACCGGGGAGCTGTTTTTT. Translating it yields CASSYGTTTGELFF.